This TCR beta chain was captured in a study of blood T cell repertoires in COVID-19. As for the study in general: Specimens from acute and convalescent COVID-19 originated in the United States, Italy and Spain.

Participant ages covered about 18 to 100 years across approximately 25 US areas. Cohort placement rested on clinical history that participants reported themselves. Authors' processing steps: It was from reference gene primer amplification that nucleated cell counts were estimated. Generated by immunoSEQ multiplex PCR, the TCRdb table keeps only in-frame clones and is missing some. The V and J calls and clone size are taken from that table; D and trimming were inferred from the DNA. The sample shows hundreds of thousands of clones, about 82% of them seen only once. Trimming took 6 bases from V and 7 from J; bases not matched to a gene: 7. The germline V gene encodes CDR1 KGHSH and CDR2 LQKENI. This CDR3 comprises 14 residues.

The chain couples TRBV18 to TRBJ1-4; 8 bases line up with TRBD1. The sequence derives from a woman in her forties or fifties who had recovered from COVID-19. Sequenced sample: PBMCs or T cells enriched from blood (not recorded which). The CDR3 here is CASSPGRGPEKLFF. The DNA for the CDR3 is TGTGCCAGCTCCCCGGGCAGGGGGCCTGAAAAACTGTTTTTT.